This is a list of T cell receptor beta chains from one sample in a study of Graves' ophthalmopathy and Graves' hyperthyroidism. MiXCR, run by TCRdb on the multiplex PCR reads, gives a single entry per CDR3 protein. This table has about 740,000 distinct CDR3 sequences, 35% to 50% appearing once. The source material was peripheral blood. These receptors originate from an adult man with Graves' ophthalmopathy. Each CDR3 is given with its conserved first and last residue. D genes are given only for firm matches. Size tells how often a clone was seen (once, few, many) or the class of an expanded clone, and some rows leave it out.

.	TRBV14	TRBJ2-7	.	TGTGCCAGCAGCCAAGTGGGGGACTACGAGCAGTACTTC	CASSQVGDYEQYF
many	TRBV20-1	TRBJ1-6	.	TGCAGTGCTAGAGACCCACAGGGCATCGATTCACCCCTCCACTTT	CSARDPQGIDSPLHF
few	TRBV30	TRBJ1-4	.	TGTGCCTGGAGTGCGGACAGAACAACTAATGAAAAACTGTTTTTT	CAWSADRTTNEKLFF
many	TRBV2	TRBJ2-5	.	TGTGCCAGCAGAACCTGGAGACAGGTTGAGACCCAGTACTTC	CASRTWRQVETQYF
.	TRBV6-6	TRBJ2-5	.	TGTGCCAGCAGTTACTTATCGACAGAGTACCAAGAGACCCAGTACTTC	CASSYLSTEYQETQYF
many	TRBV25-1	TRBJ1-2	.	TGTGCCAGCAGTGAATACGGGGGCGTCTTCGGTGGCTACACCTTC	CASSEYGGVFGGYTF
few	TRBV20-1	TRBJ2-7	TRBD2	TGCAGTGCTATTGGACTAGCTTTTTCCGAGCAGTACTTC	CSAIGLAFSEQYF
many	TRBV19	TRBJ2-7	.	TGTGCCAGTAGACCTACGGGGAACTCCTACGAGCAGTACTTC	CASRPTGNSYEQYF
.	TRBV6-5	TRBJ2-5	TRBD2	TGTGCCAGCAGTCCGCCCCGGGGGGGCCAGGAGACCCAGTACTTC	CASSPPRGGQETQYF
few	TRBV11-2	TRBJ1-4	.	TGTGCCAGCACCAAGATGGTGGCAACTAATGAAAAACTGTTTTTT	CASTKMVATNEKLFF
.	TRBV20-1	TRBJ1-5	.	TGCAGTGCTACCACTGAAGGGTTCCCGATAGACAATCAGCCCCAGCATTTT	CSATTEGFPIDNQPQHF
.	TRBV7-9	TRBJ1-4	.	TGTGCCAGCAGCCATGTCGCACTTGCAACTAATGAAAAACTGTTTTTT	CASSHVALATNEKLFF
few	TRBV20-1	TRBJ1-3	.	TGCAGTGCTAGTCAGGGTGGTCGCTCTGGAAACACCATATATTTT	CSASQGGRSGNTIYF
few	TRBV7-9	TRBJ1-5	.	TGTGCCAGCAGCCACCGGGGGGAGGGTCAGCCCCAGCATTTT	CASSHRGEGQPQHF
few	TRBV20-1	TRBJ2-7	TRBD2	TGCAGTGCTAGAGATTTGGGACTAGACTACGAGCAGTACTTC	CSARDLGLDYEQYF
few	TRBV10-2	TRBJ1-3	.	TGCGCCAGCAGTGAAACCCCGGGGTCCCCCATATATTTT	CASSETPGSPIYF
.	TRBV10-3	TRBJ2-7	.	TGTGCCAGCAGTTTCCCCCAGGGCGACGACGAGCAGTACTTC	CASSFPQGDDEQYF
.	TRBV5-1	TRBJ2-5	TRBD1	TGTGCCAGCAGCGCTAGGACAGGTGTTTCGGAGACCCAGTACTTC	CASSARTGVSETQYF
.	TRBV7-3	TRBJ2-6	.	TGTGCCAGCAGCGAAGGGGGGGCCTACGTCCTGACTTTC	CASSEGGAYVLTF
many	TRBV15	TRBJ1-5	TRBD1	TGTGCCACCAGCACCTACAGGGGAGGGCAGCCCCAGCATTTT	CATSTYRGGQPQHF
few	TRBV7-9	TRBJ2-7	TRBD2	TGTGCCAGCAGCTTAGGGAAGTTAGCGGGGAGTTCCTACGAGCAGTACTTC	CASSLGKLAGSSYEQYF
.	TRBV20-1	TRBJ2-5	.	TGCAGTGCTAGAGGATTTTGGAGTTTGGAGACCCAGTACTTC	CSARGFWSLETQYF
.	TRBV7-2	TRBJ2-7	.	TGTGCCAGCAGCCGTGGGGGGTTGACTGCCCCCTACGAGCAGTACTTC	CASSRGGLTAPYEQYF
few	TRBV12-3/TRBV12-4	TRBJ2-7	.	TGTGCCAGCAGCTCACTAAGTACGAGGGAGCAGTACTTC	CASSSLSTREQYF
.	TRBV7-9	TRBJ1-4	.	TGCGCCAGCCGTCCGACACCCTCCGGAGAAAAACTGTTTTTT	CASRPTPSGEKLFF
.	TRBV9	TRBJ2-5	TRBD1	TGTGCCAGCAGTGTGGGACAGGGAGAGACCCAGTACTTC	CASSVGQGETQYF
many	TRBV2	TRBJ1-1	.	TGTGCAGCCCGGGGGGCAGAAGCTTTCTTT	CAARGAEAFF
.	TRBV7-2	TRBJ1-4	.	TGTGCCAGCTCACCACAGATGGGGGCCAAAAATGAAAAACTGTTTTTT	CASSPQMGAKNEKLFF
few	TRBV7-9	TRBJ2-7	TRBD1	TGTGCCAGTGGCCCAACAGGGGTGATGTCCTACGAGCAGTACTTC	CASGPTGVMSYEQYF
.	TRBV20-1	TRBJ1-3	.	TGCAGTGCTAACCGGGCCAGAGGGTTCTCTGGAAACACCATATATTTT	CSANRARGFSGNTIYF
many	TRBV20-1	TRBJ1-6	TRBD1	TGCAGTGCTATGGGGACAGGGATGAATTCACCCCTCCACTTT	CSAMGTGMNSPLHF
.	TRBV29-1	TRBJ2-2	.	TGCAGCGTTCTGGGTGACTCCGGGGGGCTGTTTTTT	CSVLGDSGGLFF
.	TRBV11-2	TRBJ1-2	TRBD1	TGTGCCAGCAGCCAGGGGGGGAGGGGTGGCTACACCTTC	CASSQGGRGGYTF
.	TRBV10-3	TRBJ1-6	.	TGTGCCAGCCGCCATCAGGGAGCTAGTTCACCCCTCCACTTT	CASRHQGASSPLHF
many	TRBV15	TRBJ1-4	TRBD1	TGTGCCACCAGCAGGGACAGGGCTTCGGAAAAACTGTTTTTT	CATSRDRASEKLFF
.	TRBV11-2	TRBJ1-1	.	TGTGCCAGCTACACGCTCCACGGCGGCACTGAAGCTTTCTTT	CASYTLHGGTEAFF
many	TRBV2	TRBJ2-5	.	TGTGCCAGCAGTGGGTCAGCCTATCAAGAGACCCAGTACTTC	CASSGSAYQETQYF
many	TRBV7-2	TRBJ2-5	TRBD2	TGTGCCAGCAGCTTAGGGACTAGCGGGACAAGGACCCAGTACTTC	CASSLGTSGTRTQYF
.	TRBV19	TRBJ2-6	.	TGTGCCAGTACGAGGACCGGGACTGGGGCCAACGTCCTGACTTTC	CASTRTGTGANVLTF
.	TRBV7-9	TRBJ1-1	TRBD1	TGTGCCAGCAGCGTGGAGGGACAGGGGCTGTCTGAAGCTTTCTTT	CASSVEGQGLSEAFF
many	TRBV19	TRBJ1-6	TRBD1	TGTGCCAGTAGTATCGGAACCGGGACAGGACGATTGTATTCGGATTCACCCCTCCACTTT	CASSIGTGTGRLYSDSPLHF
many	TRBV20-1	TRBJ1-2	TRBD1	TGCAGTGCTTCGCTAGGACAGGCTGGAGGCTACACCTTC	CSASLGQAGGYTF
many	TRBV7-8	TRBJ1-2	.	TGTGCCAGCAGCTCACGGACGAGCTTAGCAGGCTACACCTTC	CASSSRTSLAGYTF
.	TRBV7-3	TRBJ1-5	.	TGTGCCAGCAGCCCCGGGACTCCCGTGCAGCATTTT	CASSPGTPVQHF
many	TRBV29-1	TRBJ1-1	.	TGCAGCGTTGGGTCGGCCCCGGGCGCTGAAGCTTTCTTT	CSVGSAPGAEAFF
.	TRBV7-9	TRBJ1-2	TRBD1	TGTGCCAGCAGCCTGTGGACAGGGGCAGGCGGCTACACCTTC	CASSLWTGAGGYTF
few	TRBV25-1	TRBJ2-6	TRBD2	TGTGCCAGCAGTTCCGGGACTAGCGGGGGTGGGGCCAACGTCCTGACTTTC	CASSSGTSGGGANVLTF
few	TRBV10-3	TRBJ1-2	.	TGTGCCAGCAGTCAGGGGATTTATGGCTACACCTTC	CASSQGIYGYTF
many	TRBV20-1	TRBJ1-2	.	TGCAGTGCTAGAGATCCCAGGTTGGATGGCTACACCTTC	CSARDPRLDGYTF
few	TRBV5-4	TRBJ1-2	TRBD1	TGTGCCAGCAGCTTTGTGGACAGGGGTGGCTACACCTTC	CASSFVDRGGYTF
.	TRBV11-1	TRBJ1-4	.	TGTGCCAGCAGCCTAAAGGGGGGAGCTAATGAAAAACTGTTTTTT	CASSLKGGANEKLFF
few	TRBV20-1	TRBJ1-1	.	TGCAGTGCTGGGCAGACGAACACTGAAGCTTTCTTT	CSAGQTNTEAFF
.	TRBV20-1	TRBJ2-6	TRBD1	TGCAGTGCTTTTGACAGGGGCGGTGCTGGGGCCGACGTCCTGACTTTC	CSAFDRGGAGADVLTF